This is a list of T cell receptor beta chains from one sample in a study of tumor-infiltrating lymphocytes in primary liver carcinoma. Each CDR3 protein gets one entry after TCRdb re-called the multiplex PCR reads with MiXCR. The table lists around 330,000 distinct CDR3 sequences, around three fifths of them singletons. The sample consisted of peripheral blood. The receptors here all came from a man aged 40-49 years with primary liver carcinoma and hepatitis B virus infection. Both conserved end residues are part of each CDR3. The D gene is left open where the match is weak. A clone size is listed for some rows: how often the clone was seen (once, few, many), or a class if it is expanded.

TRBV29-1,TRBJ2-1,many,NA,CSAQTEYNEQFF,TGCAGCGCTCAGACTGAGTACAATGAGCAGTTCTTC
TRBV11-2,TRBJ2-7,NA,NA,CASSLRPGSYEQHF,TGTGCCAGCAGCTTGAGACCGGGTTCCTACGAGCAGCACTTC
TRBV6-5,TRBJ1-1,many,NA,CASRRPGTVNTEAFF,TGTGCCAGCAGGCGACCCGGGACGGTAAACACTGAAGCTTTCTTT
TRBV6-2/TRBV6-3,TRBJ2-7,NA,TRBD2,CASRVAGEQNEQYF,TGTGCCAGCAGGGTAGCGGGAGAACAGAACGAGCAGTACTTC
TRBV14,TRBJ2-7,once,NA,CASSQNDRSYEQYF,TGTGCCAGCAGCCAAAACGACAGGAGCTACGAGCAGTACTTC
TRBV29-1,TRBJ2-7,few,NA,CSVVRGAYEQYF,TGCAGCGTTGTCAGGGGGGCCTACGAGCAGTACTTC
TRBV11-3,TRBJ2-1,NA,NA,CASTLDSGNEQFF,TGTGCCAGCACCTTAGATAGTGGTAATGAGCAGTTCTTC
TRBV6-1,TRBJ2-3,NA,NA,CASSEEGRVSTDTQYF,TGTGCCAGCAGTGAAGAAGGGAGAGTTAGCACAGATACGCAGTATTTT
TRBV6-1,TRBJ2-7,NA,TRBD1,CANSEGTGGYEQYF,TGTGCCAACAGTGAGGGGACAGGGGGCTACGAGCAGTACTTC
TRBV28,TRBJ1-6,NA,NA,CASSVPVQGRASSLHF,TGTGCCAGCAGTGTCCCGGTGCAGGGGAGAGCTTCATCCCTCCACTTT
TRBV28,TRBJ2-1,few,NA,CASSSNYNEQFF,TGTGCCAGCAGTTCGAACTACAATGAGCAGTTCTTC
TRBV6-5,TRBJ1-1,NA,NA,CASKRTVMNTEVFF,TGTGCCAGCAAGAGGACAGTTATGAACACTGAAGTTTTCTTT
TRBV11-2,TRBJ2-5,NA,NA,CARSLNIIGRRAQETQYF,TGTGCCAGGAGCTTAAACATCATCGGCAGGCGAGCCCAAGAGACCCAGTACTTC
TRBV7-9,TRBJ2-5,NA,TRBD2,CASNPAGGSREAQYF,TGTGCCAGCAACCCAGCGGGGGGCTCCCGAGAGGCCCAGTACTTC
TRBV6-1,TRBJ2-5,NA,NA,CACSFSRETQYF,TGTGCCTGCAGTTTCTCCCGAGAGACCCAGTACTTC
TRBV28,TRBJ2-2,NA,NA,CAITASRRGTGELFF,TGTGCCATCACCGCGAGCAGGAGAGGCACCGGGGAGCTGTTTTTT
TRBV6-6,TRBJ2-1,NA,NA,CASSAGRMNEQFF,TGTGCCAGCAGCGCCGGGAGAATGAATGAGCAGTTCTTC
TRBV6-5,TRBJ1-3,many,NA,CASRIQAGNTIYF,TGTGCCAGCAGAATACAGGCTGGAAACACCATATATTTT
TRBV5-5,TRBJ2-1,once,NA,CTSSLGYGTFISSYNEQFF,TGTACCAGCAGCTTGGGATACGGGACTTTCATCAGCTCCTACAATGAGCAGTTCTTC
TRBV29-1,TRBJ2-5,many,NA,CSAQGGVRETQYF,TGCAGCGCCCAAGGGGGGGTCCGAGAGACCCAGTACTTC
TRBV11-2,TRBJ1-6,NA,NA,CDSSLDWGSPLHF,TGCGACAGCAGCTTAGATTGGGGTTCACCCCTCCACTTT
TRBV7-3,TRBJ2-1,few,TRBD2,CASSFTSGAYNEQFF,TGTGCCAGCAGCTTTACGAGCGGGGCCTACAATGAGCAGTTCTTC
TRBV29-1,TRBJ2-5,NA,NA,CSVDIAWETQYF,TGCAGTGTTGACATAGCGTGGGAGACCCAGTACTTC
TRBV5-1,TRBJ2-7,NA,NA,CASSHPRPYAYEQYF,TGCGCGAGCAGCCACCCGCGACCCTATGCCTACGAGCAGTACTTC
TRBV5-1,TRBJ2-2,NA,NA,CASNLEPNTGELFF,TGCGCCAGCAACTTGGAACCCAACACCGGGGAGCTGTTTTTT
TRBV5-5,TRBJ2-7,NA,NA,CASSLDGGYYEQYF,TGTGCCAGCAGCTTGGATGGGGGGTACTACGAGCAGTACTTC
TRBV4-3,TRBJ2-5,NA,NA,CASSRDGPVGRTQYF,TGCGCCAGCAGCCGAGATGGGCCTGTGGGGCGGACCCAGTACTTC
TRBV4-3,TRBJ2-7,NA,TRBD2,CAGSQDRTSGRWQQYF,TGCGCCGGCAGCCAAGATCGGACTAGCGGGAGATGGCAGCAGTACTTC
TRBV29-1,TRBJ1-5,once,NA,CSGPFFFEGNQPQHF,TGCAGCGGCCCTTTTTTTTTTGAGGGCAATCAGCCCCAGCATTTT
TRBV29-1,TRBJ2-7,NA,NA,CRVNAGSYEQYF,TGCAGAGTTAATGCGGGCTCCTACGAGCAGTACTTT
TRBV14,TRBJ2-5,NA,NA,CASSQDGGRGETQYF,TGTGCCAGCAGCCAAGACGGGGGGCGCGGAGAGACCCAGTACTTC
TRBV29-1,TRBJ2-7,few,NA,CCVAITYEQYF,TGCTGCGTCGCTATAACCTATGAGCAGTACTTC
TRBV28,TRBJ2-1,many,NA,CASSLAGATYNEQFF,TGTGCCAGCAGTTTAGCAGGGGCCACCTACAATGAGCAGTTCTTC
TRBV28,TRBJ1-5,NA,NA,CASGGLQVLGQPQHF,TGTGCCAGCGGGGGACTACAGGTGTTGGGACAGCCCCAGCATTTT
TRBV10-1,TRBJ2-2,NA,TRBD1,CANSEQGANAGELFF,TGCGCCAACAGTGAACAGGGGGCGAACGCCGGGGAGCTGTTTTTT
TRBV11-1,TRBJ2-7,NA,NA,CASSLRVVGGYEQYF,TGTGCCAGCAGCTTAAGAGTGGTCGGAGGCTACGAGCAGTACTTC